One and the same sample provided the 18 T cell receptor beta chains below, sequenced in a study of T-cell reconstitution after alpha-beta-depleted transplantation in children. TCRbeta library construction was performed incorporating unique molecular identifiers. TCRdb recomputed calls from the PCR reads with MiXCR, one row per CDR3 protein. The data show 95,000 to 150,000 distinct CDR3 sequences, roughly 23% seen once. The sample here was PBMCs, mostly from graft donor cells, taken 180 days after TCRalphabeta/CD19-depleted stem cell transplant. Receptor source: a male patient between 2 and 15 years old who had a stem cell transplant for chronic granulomatous disease, so the T cells may come from the graft donor.

The chain employs TRBV5-6 and TRBJ2-5; 7 nucleotides match TRBD1. The germline V gene has CDR1 SGHDT and CDR2 YYEEEE. There are 17 residues in the CDR3. V shed 1 base, J shed 2 bases, and the junction held 11 bases outside the gene matches. The CDR3 protein is CASSLRRTGHKQETQYF. The CDR3, as DNA: TGTGCCAGCAGCTTGAGGCGGACAGGACACAAACAAGAGACCCAGTACTTC. Filled out from reference TRBV5-6 and TRBJ2-5, the complete variable domain reads DAGVTQSPTHLIKTRGQQVTLRCSPKSGHDTVSWYQQALGQGPQFIFQYYEEEERQRGNFPDRFSGHQFPNYSSELNVNALLLGDSALYLCASSLRRTGHKQETQYFGPGTRLLVL.

This clonotype is judged medium-sized (0.01 to 0.1%). The V and J genes are TRBV20-1 and TRBJ2-5, with D hard to call. The V end was cut by 8 bases, the J end by 1 base, with 14 bases between. CDR3 length: 13 residues. Germline loops: CDR1 DFQATT, CDR2 SNEGSKA (reference sequence). This CDR3 reads CSPAMATQETQYF. The CDR3 DNA sequence: TGCAGTCCGGCGATGGCTACCCAAGAGACCCAGTACTTC.

This clonotype has a handful of counts. The chain couples TRBV29-1 to TRBJ2-2; D tentatively reads TRBD1 or TRBD2 (6 bases each). CDR3 size: 14 residues. From germline, CDR1 is SQVTM and CDR2 ANQGSEA. V was clipped by 0 bases and J by 3 bases, with 8 bases between them. The CDR3 region has the DNA TGCAGCGTTGAAGAGGAGGGGGACACCGGGGAGCTGTTTTTT. Protein sequence: CSVEEEGDTGELFF.

This clonotype was seen repeatedly, ten times or more. This sequence joins TRBV20-1 and TRBJ2-7; D gene ambiguous. The V end lost 3 bases, the J end lost 2 bases, and 8 bases lay between the germline ends. This CDR3 has 12 residues. The germline V gene encodes CDR1 DFQATT and CDR2 SNEGSKA (reference sequence). The DNA of the CDR3 is TGCAGTGCTAGGGGTCAGGCCTACGAGCAGTACTTC. Residues: CSARGQAYEQYF.

The V gene is TRBV12-3 or TRBV12-4, the J gene TRBJ2-1, with a weak D call TRBD2 (5 bases). The CDR3 spans 15 residues. V lost 3 bases to trimming and J lost 5 bases, with 14 bases between them. CDR3 protein: CASSFGSSPHNEQFF. In DNA, the CDR3 is TGTGCCAGCAGTTTTGGGAGTAGCCCGCACAATGAGCAGTTCTTC.

In its sample, this clonotype was seen many times. The J gene is TRBJ2-3, the V gene TRBV29-1, with 10 positions matching TRBD2. Trimming took 2 bases from V and 4 from J; bases not matched to a gene: 6. Germline lookup yields CDR1 SQVTM and CDR2 ANQGSEA. This CDR3 spans 15 amino acids. This CDR3 is CSVEPSGSTADTQYF. DNA of the CDR3: TGCAGCGTTGAACCTAGCGGGAGTACGGCAGATACGCAGTATTTT.

This clonotype was counted many times. The genes are TRBV10-1 and TRBJ2-5; 9 bases are shared with TRBD1. Germline CDR1 WNHNN, CDR2 SYGVQD (reference sequence). This CDR3 has 15 residues. V lost 6 bases, J lost 5 bases, and 10 bases stayed unmatched. The CDR3 region has the DNA TGCGCCAGCAGCCCCGGGACAGGGTTAGTCGAGACCCAGTACTTC. Translating gives CASSPGTGLVETQYF.

The rearrangement uses TRBV13 and TRBJ2-7; 10 positions agree with TRBD2. The V and J ends lost 5 bases and 4 bases, in that order; junction bases with no gene match: 8. This CDR3 is built from 15 residues. Germline-derived CDR1 and CDR2 are PRHDT and FYEKMQ (reference sequence). DNA for the CDR3: TGTGCCAGCAGCGTCGGGACTAGCGTGGTTTACGAGCAGTACTTC. Translated, it gives CASSVGTSVVYEQYF. Combining the CDR3 with reference TRBV13 and TRBJ2-7 gives the whole variable domain AAGVIQSPRHLIKEKRETATLKCYPIPRHDTVYWYQQGPGQDPQFLISFYEKMQSDKGSIPDRFSAQQFSDYHSELNMSSLELGDSALYFCASSVGTSVVYEQYFGPGTRLTVT.

This clonotype was detected once. A much bigger clone sits one base away, suggesting this may be a read error. The chain couples TRBV7-8 to TRBJ2-7; 9 nucleotides agree with TRBD1. CDR1 SGHVS and CDR2 FQNEAQ come from the germline V gene. The CDR3 loop spans 16 amino acids. Trimming took 2 bases from V and 4 from J; bases not matched to a gene: 9. In nucleotides, the CDR3 is TGTGCCAGCAGCTTATGGCCTTCGGGACAGGGTTACGAGCAGTACTTC. The encoded protein is CASSLWPSGQGYEQYF.

This clonotype was observed a handful of times. J is TRBJ2-5 and V is TRBV7-6, with TRBD1 matching over 8 bases. CDR3 size: 17 residues. With 0 bases clipped from V and 3 bases from J, the junction kept 9 bases outside the gene matches. Per the germline V gene, CDR1 is SGHVS and CDR2 is FNYEAQ. The DNA for the CDR3 is TGTGCCAGCAGCTTAGCGGTAGGAGACAGGGGAAAAGAGACCCAGTACTTC. It specifies CASSLAVGDRGKETQYF.

Many counts were recorded for this clonotype. This sequence joins TRBV5-1 and TRBJ2-7; D unclear. In germline, CDR1 is SGHRS, CDR2 YFSETQ. The CDR3 extends over 12 amino acids. The V end lost 4 bases, the J end lost 4 bases, and 9 bases lay between the germline ends. CDR3 region: CASSPEGYEQYF. DNA for the CDR3: TGCGCCAGCAGCCCCGAAGGTTACGAGCAGTACTTC.

This clonotype was observed many times. The CDR3 sequence is CSVDRGVMDTQYF. The DNA for the CDR3 is TGCAGCGTTGACCGCGGGGTCATGGATACGCAGTATTTT. The rearrangement uses TRBV29-1 and TRBJ2-3, with D possibly matching TRBD2 (6 bases). Germline V gives CDR1 SQVTM, CDR2 ANQGSEA. V was pared by 3 bases and J by 6 bases, with 13 bases between. The CDR3 runs to 13 residues.

This clonotype was detected ten times or more. A junction end diverges from the germline sequence, so it may reflect a read error. The chain recombines TRBV20-1 with TRBJ2-7; 7 bases are shared with TRBD2. The CDR3 consists of 11 residues. The germline V gene has CDR1 DFQATT and CDR2 SNEGSKA (reference sequence). The CDR3 loop is CSARIHPGLHF. In nucleotides, the CDR3 is TGCAGTGCTAGAATTCATCCGGGACTACACTTC.

This clonotype was counted many times. The chain employs TRBV5-1 and TRBJ2-7; TRBD1 is a possible D gene (6 bases). This CDR3 spans 17 amino acids. Trimming pared 5 bases from V and 2 bases from J, leaving 23 bases between. Germline lookup yields CDR1 SGHRS and CDR2 YFSETQ. CDR3 in DNA: TGCGCCAGCAGGTTTTTCCGGCCATTCAGGGGCCCCTACGAGCAGTACTTC. It is translated as CASRFFRPFRGPYEQYF.

The chain is built from TRBV7-2 and TRBJ2-7; D gene uncertain. Per the germline V gene, CDR1 is SGHTA and CDR2 is FQGNSA. Trimming shortened V by 1 base and J by 2 bases, and 12 bases separated the two germline ends. The CDR3 has 15 amino acids. The CDR3 spells CASSLGRGVTYEQYF. The CDR3 bases are TGTGCCAGCAGCTTAGGACGTGGGGTAACCTACGAGCAGTACTTC.

This clonotype was recorded at least ten times. V is TRBV10-1 and J is TRBJ2-2; a possible D gene is TRBD1 (6 bases). This CDR3 spans 15 amino acids. V shed 4 bases and J shed 3 bases, with 12 bases lying between them. Germline V gives CDR1 WNHNN, CDR2 SYGVQD (reference sequence). The CDR3 sequence is CASSAQGPYTGELFF. CDR3 nucleotides: TGCGCCAGCAGTGCTCAGGGGCCGTACACCGGGGAGCTGTTTTTT.

Of note for this clonotype: One end of the junction varies from germline; a read error may be responsible. This chain connects TRBV7-2 to TRBJ1-5, with no clear D. The CDR3 consists of 15 residues. The germline V gene encodes CDR1 SGHTA and CDR2 FQGNSA. CDR3 nucleotides: TGTGCCAGCAGCCCCCAGCGGCTAAGCAATCAGCCCCAGCATTTC. This translates into CASSPQRLSNQPQHF.

This clonotype was counted many times. This sequence joins TRBV5-6 and TRBJ2-1; 11 bases are shared with TRBD2. This CDR3 is 15 amino acids long. Germline trimming cut 5 bases from V and 3 bases from J; bases unmatched to any gene: 4. Germline CDR1 and CDR2: SGHDT and YYEEEE. The CDR3 DNA sequence: TGTGCCAGCAGTTCCCTAGCGGGGGGCTACAATGAGCAGTTCTTC. Protein sequence: CASSSLAGGYNEQFF.